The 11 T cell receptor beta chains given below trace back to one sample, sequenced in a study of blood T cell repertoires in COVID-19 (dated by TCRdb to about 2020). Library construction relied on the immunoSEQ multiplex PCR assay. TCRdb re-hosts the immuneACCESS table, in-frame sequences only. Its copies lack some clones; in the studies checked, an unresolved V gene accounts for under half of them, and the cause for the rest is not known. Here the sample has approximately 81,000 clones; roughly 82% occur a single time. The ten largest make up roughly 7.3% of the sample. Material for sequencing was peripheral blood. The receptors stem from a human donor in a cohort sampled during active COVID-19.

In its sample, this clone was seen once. The CDR3 reads CASSLEGAGYYEQYF. The CDR3 DNA sequence: TGTGCCAGCAGCTTAGAAGGGGCAGGGTACTACGAGCAGTACTTC. V gene TRBV7-9 combines with J gene TRBJ2-7; tentatively, D is TRBD1 (5 bases). CDR1 is SEHNR and CDR2 is FQNEAQ in the germline V gene (reference sequence). CDR3 size: 15 residues. V shed 1 base and J shed 3 bases, with 13 bases lying between them.

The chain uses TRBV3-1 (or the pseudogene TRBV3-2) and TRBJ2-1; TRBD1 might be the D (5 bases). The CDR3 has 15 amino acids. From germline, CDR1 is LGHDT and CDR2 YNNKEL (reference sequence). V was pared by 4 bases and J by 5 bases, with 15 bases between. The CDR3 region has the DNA TGTGCCAGCAGCCCGGACACCTTACTAAACAATGAGCAGTTCTTC. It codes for CASSPDTLLNNEQFF.

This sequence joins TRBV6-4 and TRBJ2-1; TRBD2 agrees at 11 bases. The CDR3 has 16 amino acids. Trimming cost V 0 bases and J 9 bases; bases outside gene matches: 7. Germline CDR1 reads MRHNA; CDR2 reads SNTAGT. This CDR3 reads CASSDSTSGDLGEQFF. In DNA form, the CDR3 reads TGTGCCAGCAGTGACTCGACTAGCGGGGACCTTGGTGAGCAGTTCTTC.

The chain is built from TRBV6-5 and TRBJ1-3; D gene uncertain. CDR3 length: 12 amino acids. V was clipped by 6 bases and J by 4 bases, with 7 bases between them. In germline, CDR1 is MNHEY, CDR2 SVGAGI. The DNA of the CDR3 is TGTGCCAGCAGATCACGGGGAAACACCATATATTTT. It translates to CASRSRGNTIYF.

The CDR3 loop reads CASSLHRESTDTQYF. The CDR3 nucleotides read TGTGCCAGTAGCCTCCACAGGGAGTCCACAGATACGCAGTATTTT. J is TRBJ2-3 and V is TRBV19, with TRBD1 as a possible D gene (6 bases). The CDR3 is made up of 15 amino acids. The ends were cut back, 6 bases at V and 2 bases at J, with 15 bases in the middle. Germline values: CDR1 LNHDA, CDR2 SQIVND (reference sequence).

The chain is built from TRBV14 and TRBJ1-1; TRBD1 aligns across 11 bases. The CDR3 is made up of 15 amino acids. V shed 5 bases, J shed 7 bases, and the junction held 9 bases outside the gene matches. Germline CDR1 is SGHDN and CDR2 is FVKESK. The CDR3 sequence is CASSTRTGGYSEAFF. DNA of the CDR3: TGTGCCAGCAGCACGAGGACAGGGGGCTACAGTGAAGCTTTCTTT.

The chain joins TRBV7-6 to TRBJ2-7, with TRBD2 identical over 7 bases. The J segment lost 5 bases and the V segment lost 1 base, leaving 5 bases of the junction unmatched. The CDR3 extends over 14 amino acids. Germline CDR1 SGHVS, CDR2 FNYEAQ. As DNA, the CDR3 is TGTGCCAGCAGCTTAGGCTGGGGGGGAGACGAGCAGTACTTC. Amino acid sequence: CASSLGWGGDEQYF.

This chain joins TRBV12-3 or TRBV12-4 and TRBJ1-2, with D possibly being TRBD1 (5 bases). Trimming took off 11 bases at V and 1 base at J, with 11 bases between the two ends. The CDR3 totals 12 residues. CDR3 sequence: CAASRDNYGYTF. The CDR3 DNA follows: TGTGCCGCCAGCAGGGATAACTATGGCTACACCTTC.

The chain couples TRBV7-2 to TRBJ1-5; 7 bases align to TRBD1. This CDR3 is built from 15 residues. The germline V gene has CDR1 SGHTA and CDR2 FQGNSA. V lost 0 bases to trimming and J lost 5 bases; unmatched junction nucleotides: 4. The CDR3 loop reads CASSLALGGYQPQHF. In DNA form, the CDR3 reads TGTGCCAGCAGCTTAGCTTTAGGGGGCTATCAGCCCCAGCATTTT.

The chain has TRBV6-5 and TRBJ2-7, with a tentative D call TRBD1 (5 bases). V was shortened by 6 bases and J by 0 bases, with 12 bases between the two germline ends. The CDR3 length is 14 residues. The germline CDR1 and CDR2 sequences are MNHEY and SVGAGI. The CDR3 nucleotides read TGTGCCAGCAGGCCCCGCAGGGACTCCTACGAGCAGTACTTC. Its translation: CASRPRRDSYEQYF.

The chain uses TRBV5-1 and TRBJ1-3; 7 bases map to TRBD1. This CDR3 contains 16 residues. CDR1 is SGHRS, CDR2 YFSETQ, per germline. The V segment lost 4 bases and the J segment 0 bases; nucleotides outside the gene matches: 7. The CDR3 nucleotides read TGCGCCAGCAGCACTGGGGACAGTAACTCTGGAAACACCATATATTTT. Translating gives CASSTGDSNSGNTIYF.